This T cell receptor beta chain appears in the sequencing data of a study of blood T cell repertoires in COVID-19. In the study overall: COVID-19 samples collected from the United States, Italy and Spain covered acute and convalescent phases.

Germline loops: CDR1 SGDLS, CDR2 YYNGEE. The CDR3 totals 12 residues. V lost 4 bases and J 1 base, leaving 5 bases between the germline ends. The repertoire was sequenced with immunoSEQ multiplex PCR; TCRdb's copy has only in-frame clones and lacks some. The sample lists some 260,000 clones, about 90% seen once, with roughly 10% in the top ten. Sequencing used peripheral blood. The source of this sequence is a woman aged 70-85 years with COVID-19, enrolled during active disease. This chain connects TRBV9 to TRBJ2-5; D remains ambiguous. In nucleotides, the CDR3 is TGTGCCAGCAGCTCAGGCCAAGAGACCCAGTACTTC. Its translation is CASSSGQETQYF.